The text below deals with one T cell receptor beta chain. Its antigen is not known. This entry comes from a study of CD8+CD57+ T cells in acquired aplastic anemia. Study-wide context: The sorted CD4+ and CD8+ cells yielded an average approximately 3.3 ug of DNA. Findings of the study overall: Between the patient and control groups, CD8+ Simpson's diversity did not differ significantly.

The CDR3 contains 13 residues. Germline V gives CDR1 SEHNR, CDR2 FQNEAQ (reference sequence). V lost 5 bases and J lost 5, with 12 bases in between. Profiles of TCR beta VDJ and CDR3 were generated from a genomic DNA template. TCRdb analysed the reads with MiXCR anew, one entry per CDR3 protein. The data contain about 180,000 distinct CDR3 sequences, about 44% of them seen just once; the ten biggest clones take up 10% to 15%. Before being chosen for sequencing, patients had shown CD8+CD57+ cell expansion by flow cytometry. The origin of this receptor is a human donor with aplastic anemia. Sequencing was done on a sample of sorted CD4+, CD8+, or CD8+CD57+ T cells (not recorded which) from PBMCs. The chain has TRBV7-9 and TRBJ1-2; unclear D gene. Here the CDR3 DNA reads TGTGCCAGCAGCCCCGCGCTGGGGTATGGCTACACCTTC. Encoded protein: CASSPALGYGYTF.